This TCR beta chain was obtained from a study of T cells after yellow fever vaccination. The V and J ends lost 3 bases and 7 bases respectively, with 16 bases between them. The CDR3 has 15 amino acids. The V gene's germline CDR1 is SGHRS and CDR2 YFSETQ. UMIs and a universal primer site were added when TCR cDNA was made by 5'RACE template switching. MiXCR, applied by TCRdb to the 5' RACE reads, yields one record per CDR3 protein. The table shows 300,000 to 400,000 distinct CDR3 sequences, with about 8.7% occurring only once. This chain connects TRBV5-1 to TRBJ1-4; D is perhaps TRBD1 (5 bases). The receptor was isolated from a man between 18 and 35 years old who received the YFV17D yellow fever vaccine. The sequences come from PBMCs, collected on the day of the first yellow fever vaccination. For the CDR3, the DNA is TGCGCCAGCAGCTCAGGGACCGTAAGAGGTGAAAAACTGTTTTTT. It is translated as CASSSGTVRGEKLFF.